This paragraph covers one TCR beta chain sequence. Its antigen is as yet unknown. This sample is part of a study of T cell responses to AZD1222 COVID-19 vaccine. Study conclusions and caveats: Females outnumbered males among donors, who were mostly white British; clonal diversity was possibly underestimated. Reports indicate that nearly half of spike-specific TCRs are directed at unmutated variant regions.

The assay was immunoSEQ multiplex PCR, and TCRdb's table has in-frame clones only and misses some. The sample contains nearly 35,000 clones, more than 75% of which appear only once. Trimming shortened V by 1 base and J by 2 bases, and 15 bases separated the two germline ends. This CDR3 spans 17 amino acids. Per germline, CDR1 SGHTA and CDR2 FQGNSA. The gene calls are TRBV7-2 and TRBJ2-1, with D unresolved. The source was peripheral blood, collected 28 days after the second AZD1222 dose. The TCR was taken from an adult who received the AZD1222 COVID-19 vaccine. DNA for the CDR3: TGTGCCAGCAGCTTAGAGCTCGGCATTAGTCCCTACAATGAGCAGTTCTTC. It yields the protein CASSLELGISPYNEQFF.